The clone carrying this T cell receptor (beta chain) was detected once. Seattle patient enrollment occurred during active infection, with longitudinal follow-up thereafter. These data are taken from a study of blood T cell repertoires in COVID-19. Study summary: The origin of the acute and convalescent COVID-19 samples was the United States, Italy and Spain. T cells, B-cell-depleted T cells, or PBMCs provided the cDNA or gDNA that served as material.

The assay was immunoSEQ multiplex PCR, and TCRdb's table has in-frame clones only and misses some. The repertoire holds 210,000 or so clones, with just under 90% as singletons. The sequence derives from a man between 25 and 39 years old with COVID-19, enrolled during active disease. The material sequenced was peripheral blood.

CDR3 residues: CAISQQGANEKLFF. CDR3 nucleotide sequence: TGTGCCATCAGTCAACAGGGAGCTAATGAAAAACTGTTTTTT. The genes are TRBV10-3 and TRBJ1-4, with D possibly TRBD1 on 6 matching bases. The CDR3 totals 14 residues. The germline V gene has CDR1 ENHRY and CDR2 SYGVKD. With 5 bases removed from V and 3 bases from J, the gap between germline ends came to 10 bases.